This T cell receptor (beta chain) derives from a study of technical replicates of blood from a few donors. The ends were cut back, 7 bases at V and 11 bases at J, with 20 bases in the middle. Per the germline V gene, CDR1 is MNHNS and CDR2 is SASEGT. CDR3 size: 13 residues. Produced via immunoSEQ multiplex PCR; TCRdb's table is partial and in-frame only. Of about 71,000 clones in the sample, 85% to 90% were seen once. This chain uses TRBV6-1 with TRBJ1-1, with D possibly TRBD1 on 5 matching bases. Sequenced input: PBMCs. This receptor was obtained from a human donor in good health. Some clones in this sample may be carry-over from other donors' samples. The CDR3 spells CASNLDLVRGAFF. CDR3 coding DNA: TGTGCCAGCAACCTGGACCTTGTGCGGGGGGCTTTCTTT.